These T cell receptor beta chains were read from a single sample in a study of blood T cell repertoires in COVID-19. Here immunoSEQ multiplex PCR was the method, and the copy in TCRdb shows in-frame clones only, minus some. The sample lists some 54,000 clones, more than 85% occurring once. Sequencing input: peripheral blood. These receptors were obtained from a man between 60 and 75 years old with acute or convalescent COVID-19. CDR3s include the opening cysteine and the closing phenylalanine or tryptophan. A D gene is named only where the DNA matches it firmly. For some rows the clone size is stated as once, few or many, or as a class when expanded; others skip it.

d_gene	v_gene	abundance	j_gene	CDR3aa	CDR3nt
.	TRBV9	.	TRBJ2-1	CASSPRERLRRGYNEQFF	TGTGCCAGCAGCCCACGAGAACGGTTGCGGAGGGGCTACAATGAGCAGTTCTTC
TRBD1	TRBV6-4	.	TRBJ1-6	CASRDRDSGSPLHF	TGTGCCAGCAGGGACCGGGACAGTGGTTCACCCCTCCACTTT
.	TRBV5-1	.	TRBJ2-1	CASLRGESSYNEQFF	TGCGCCAGCCTCCGCGGCGAGAGCTCCTACAATGAGCAGTTCTTC
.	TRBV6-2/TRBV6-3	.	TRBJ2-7	CASSYGGRFEGESPYEQYF	TGTGCCAGCAGTTACGGTGGGCGATTCGAGGGGGAGAGTCCCTACGAGCAGTACTTC
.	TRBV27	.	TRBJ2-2	CASTIGGTWNTGELFF	TGTGCCAGCACCATTGGTGGGACATGGAACACCGGGGAGCTGTTTTTT
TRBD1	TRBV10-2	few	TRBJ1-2	CASSEREGQGAVYGYTF	TGCGCCAGCAGTGAGCGAGAGGGCCAGGGGGCGGTCTATGGCTACACCTTC
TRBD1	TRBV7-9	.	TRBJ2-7	CASSTLDREVF	TGTGCCAGCAGCACTCTGGACAGGGAAGTCTTC
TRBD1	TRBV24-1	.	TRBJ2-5	CATSDPGQRQETQYF	TGTGCCACCAGTGATCCGGGACAGAGACAAGAGACCCAGTACTTC
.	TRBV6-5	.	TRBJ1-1	CASSYSVRGEAFF	TGTGCCAGCAGTTACTCGGTACGGGGAGAAGCTTTCTTT
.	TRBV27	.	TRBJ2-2	CASRETAGDMGTGELFF	TGTGCCAGCAGGGAAACAGCCGGGGATATGGGCACCGGGGAGCTGTTTTTT
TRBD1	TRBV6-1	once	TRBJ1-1	CASSGPDRGMNTEAFF	TGTGCCAGCAGTGGACCAGACAGGGGGATGAACACTGAAGCTTTCTTT
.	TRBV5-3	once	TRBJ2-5	CARSLHNQETQYF	TGTGCCAGAAGCTTGCACAACCAAGAGACCCAGTACTTC
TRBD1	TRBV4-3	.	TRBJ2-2	CASSQGQGANTGELFF	TGCGCCAGCAGCCAAGGGCAGGGGGCGAACACCGGGGAGCTGTTTTTT
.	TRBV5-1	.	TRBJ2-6	CASSLTGFKAGANVLTF	TGCGCCAGCAGCTTGACAGGCTTTAAGGCTGGGGCCAACGTCCTGACTTTC
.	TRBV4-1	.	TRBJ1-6	CASSQGPFPSSPLHF	TGCGCCAGCAGCCAAGGCCCTTTCCCTAGTTCACCCCTCCACTTT
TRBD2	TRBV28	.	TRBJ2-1	CASSGKGLADYNEQFF	TGTGCCAGCAGTGGAAAGGGACTAGCGGACTACAATGAGCAGTTCTTC
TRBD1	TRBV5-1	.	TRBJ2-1	CASSIGQGVSYNEQFF	TGCGCCAGCAGCATCGGACAGGGAGTCTCCTACAATGAGCAGTTCTTC
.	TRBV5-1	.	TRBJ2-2	CASSLMTGKGTGELFF	TGCGCCAGCAGCCTAATGACAGGAAAGGGTACCGGGGAGCTGTTTTTT
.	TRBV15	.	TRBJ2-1	CATSRDPGEFWFF	TGTGCCACCAGCAGAGACCCAGGGGAGTTCTGGTTCTTC
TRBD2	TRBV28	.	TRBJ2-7	CASSSPGGGIYEQYF	TGTGCCAGCAGTTCCCCGGGGGGAGGAATCTACGAGCAGTACTTC
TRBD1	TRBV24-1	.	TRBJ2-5	CATRTPGQGVETQYF	TGTGCCACCAGGACACCGGGACAGGGAGTCGAGACCCAGTACTTC
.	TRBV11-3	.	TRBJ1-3	CASSHIRDIVSGNTIYF	TGTGCCAGCAGCCACATCCGGGATATAGTCTCTGGAAACACCATATATTTT
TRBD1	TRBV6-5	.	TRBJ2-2	CASSTGAGELFF	TGTGCCAGCTCAACAGGGGCCGGGGAGCTGTTTTTT
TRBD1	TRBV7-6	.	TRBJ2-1	CASSLGRGLDEQFF	TGTGCCAGCAGCTTAGGAAGGGGGCTTGATGAGCAGTTCTTC
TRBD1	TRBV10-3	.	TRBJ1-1	CASTPQGALSTEAFF	TGTGCCTCCACCCCCCAGGGGGCGCTTAGCACTGAAGCTTTCTTT
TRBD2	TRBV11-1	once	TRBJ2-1	CASSLAPGLAGYPYNEQFF	TGTGCCAGCAGCTTAGCTCCAGGACTAGCGGGATATCCCTACAATGAGCAGTTCTTC
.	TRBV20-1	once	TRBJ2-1	CSASQLVREQFF	TGCAGTGCTAGTCAACTAGTGCGGGAGCAGTTCTTC
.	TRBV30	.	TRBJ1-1	CAWSATGNTEAFF	TGTGCCTGGAGCGCGACTGGGAACACTGAAGCTTTCTTT
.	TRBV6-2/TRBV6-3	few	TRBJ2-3	CASSPRVAPSGDTQYF	TGTGCCAGCAGTCCCCGGGTAGCCCCTTCGGGTGATACGCAGTATTTT